A single sample gave rise to the 23 T cell receptor beta chains below, sequenced in a study of T cells of healthy individuals. MiXCR was run by TCRdb on the 5' RACE reads, yielding one entry per CDR3 protein. This sample has around 98,000 distinct CDR3 sequences; roughly a sixth occur once, and the top ten carry approximately 5.7%. The source is a human donor in good health.

This clonotype was found many times. The V gene is TRBV7-9, the J gene TRBJ1-4, with 10 bases lining up with TRBD1. This CDR3 is 15 amino acids long. Trimming removed 5 bases from V and 8 bases from J; junction bases left unmatched: 8. Per the germline V gene, CDR1 is SEHNR and CDR2 is FQNEAQ (reference sequence). The CDR3 is CASSTRTGGEEKLFF. The CDR3 DNA reads as TGTGCCAGCAGCACGCGGACAGGGGGAGAGGAAAAACTGTTTTTT.

This clonotype has more than one count but fewer than ten. The chain recombines TRBV15 with TRBJ2-7; 11 bases agree with TRBD1. The junction had 8 bases not matched to a gene; V was cut back by 7 bases and J by 6 bases. This CDR3 is built from 14 residues. Looked up from germline, CDR1 is LNHNV and CDR2 is YYDKDF (reference sequence). The chain's CDR3 is CATNRGTGGSEQYF. For the CDR3, the DNA is TGTGCCACCAACCGGGGGACAGGGGGGTCCGAGCAGTACTTC. Full variable domain (missing parts from reference TRBV15 and TRBJ2-7): DAMVIQNPRYQVTQFGKPVTLSCSQTLNHNVMYWYQQKSSQAPKLLFHYYDKDFNNEADTPDNFQSRRPNTSFCFLDIRSPGLGDTAMYLCATNRGTGGSEQYFGPGTRLTVT.

The J gene is TRBJ2-1, the V gene TRBV3-1, with 12 bases matching TRBD2. The CDR3 has 19 amino acids. The germline gives CDR1 LGHDT, CDR2 YNNKEL (reference sequence). J gave up 1 base and V 3 bases, and 10 bases lay outside the gene matches. The DNA for the CDR3 is TGTGCCAGCAGCCACTACGGACTAGCGGGAATCGCGTCCTACAATGAGCAGTTCTTC. Translation: CASSHYGLAGIASYNEQFF.

This clonotype came up a few times. This chain links TRBV7-9 with TRBJ2-2; D tentatively fits TRBD1 or TRBD2 (5 bases each). V gave up 3 bases and J gave up 5 bases, with 7 bases separating them. The CDR3 consists of 13 residues. Germline assignment: CDR1 SEHNR and CDR2 FQNEAQ (reference sequence). The CDR3 DNA reads TGTGCCAGCAGCTTTGAGGGGACCGGGGAGCTGTTTTTT. It yields the protein CASSFEGTGELFF.

The chain carries TRBV10-2 and TRBJ2-7; TRBD2 is a possible D gene (5 bases). With 4 bases removed from V and 5 bases from J, the gap between germline ends came to 21 bases. The CDR3 is 16 residues long. Germline CDR1 reads WSHSY; CDR2 reads SAAADI. The DNA of the CDR3 is TGCGCCAGCAGTGTCTTGAAGTCGGGAATCGTAGACGAGCAGTACTTC. Protein: CASSVLKSGIVDEQYF.

Only a few counts were recorded for this clonotype. The chain carries TRBV10-3 and TRBJ2-3; TRBD2 is a possible D gene (5 bases). The germline V gene encodes CDR1 ENHRY and CDR2 SYGVKD. Trimming removed 8 bases from V and 0 bases from J, with 15 bases in between. The CDR3 loop spans 15 amino acids. The CDR3 spells CAIAQAAHSTDTQYF. The CDR3 coding sequence is TGTGCCATCGCCCAAGCGGCACATAGCACAGATACGCAGTATTTT.

This clonotype was counted ten times or more. The V call is TRBV18, the J call TRBJ1-5; D unclear. The germline V gene has CDR1 KGHSH and CDR2 LQKENI. The CDR3 totals 13 residues. V dropped 2 bases and J dropped 7 bases, with 9 bases sitting between them. The CDR3 is CASSPGQKQPQHF. As DNA, the CDR3 is TGTGCCAGCTCACCAGGGCAGAAACAGCCCCAGCATTTT.

The genes are TRBV20-1 and TRBJ1-3; D gene uncertain. This CDR3 has 15 amino acids. V shed 0 bases and J shed 0 bases, with 9 bases lying between them. CDR1 and CDR2 (germline): DFQATT, SNEGSKA (reference sequence). The CDR3 is CSARERGRSGNTIYF. In DNA form, the CDR3 reads TGCAGTGCTAGAGAAAGAGGGCGCTCTGGAAACACCATATATTTT.

V gene TRBV5-6 combines with J gene TRBJ1-6; D not certain. Germline-derived CDR1 and CDR2 are SGHDT and YYEEEE. V was clipped by 1 base and J by 8 bases, with 7 bases between them. The length of the CDR3 is 13 residues. CDR3 bases: TGTGCCAGCAGCTTGCCAGAAGATTCACCCCTCCACTTT. Its translation: CASSLPEDSPLHF.

The sample holds many counts of this clonotype. The chain carries TRBV20-1 and TRBJ2-3; 7 bases match TRBD2. CDR3 length: 17 residues. Losses at the gene ends were 0 bases for V and 2 bases for J; bases not matched to a gene: 11. Germline V gives CDR1 DFQATT, CDR2 SNEGSKA (reference sequence). The CDR3 bases are TGCAGTGCTAGAGATCTACGGCGGGGGTCCTACACAGATACGCAGTATTTT. Translating gives CSARDLRRGSYTDTQYF.

This chain uses TRBV6-5 with TRBJ1-2, with D hard to call. CDR1 MNHEY and CDR2 SVGAGI come from the germline V gene. The V and J ends lost 6 bases and 2 bases respectively, with 10 bases between them. This CDR3 is 13 amino acids long. CDR3 residues: CASSLQTNYGYTF. The CDR3, as DNA: TGTGCCAGCAGCCTGCAGACAAACTATGGCTACACCTTC.

In its sample, this clonotype was seen many times. This chain links TRBV12-5 with TRBJ2-1, with TRBD2 matching 15 bases. The CDR3 length is 15 residues. Germline V CDR1 and CDR2: LGHNT, FRNRAP. V lost 3 bases to trimming and J lost 10 bases; unmatched junction nucleotides: 4. The CDR3 region has the DNA TGTGCTAGTGGTTTTGGACTAGCGGGAGGGCAAGAGCAGTTCTTC. It specifies CASGFGLAGGQEQFF.

This clonotype appeared many times. The V and J genes are TRBV2 and TRBJ1-6; 7 bases map to TRBD1. Losses at the gene ends were 5 bases for V and 8 bases for J; bases not matched to a gene: 3. This CDR3 is 13 amino acids long. Per the germline V gene, CDR1 is SNHLY and CDR2 is FYNNEI. The CDR3 loop reads CASSLDRDSPLHF. The CDR3 DNA is TGTGCCAGCAGTCTTGACAGGGATTCACCCCTCCACTTT.

This clonotype was observed many times. The chain carries TRBV7-2 and TRBJ1-5; no reliable D call. Trimming pared 5 bases from V and 6 bases from J, leaving 14 bases between. The V gene's germline CDR1 is SGHTA and CDR2 FQGNSA. CDR3 length equals 14 residues. The CDR3 loop is CASSQAGFGQPQHF. The CDR3, as DNA: TGTGCCAGCAGCCAGGCCGGATTCGGTCAGCCCCAGCATTTT.

The chain joins TRBV28 to TRBJ1-1; no definite D call. The germline V gene encodes CDR1 MDHEN and CDR2 SYDVKM. Trimming removed 6 bases at V and 1 base at J, with 9 bases between. The CDR3 sequence is 13 residues long. CDR3 loop: CASSSNWNTEAFF. The CDR3 nucleotides read TGTGCCAGCAGCTCCAACTGGAACACTGAAGCTTTCTTT. Supplemented by reference TRBV28 and TRBJ1-1, the full variable domain reads DVKVTQSSRYLVKRTGEKVFLECVQDMDHENMFWYRQDPGLGLRLIYFSYDVKMKEKGDIPEGYSVSREKKERFSLILESASTNQTSMYLCASSSNWNTEAFFGQGTRLTVV.

This chain uses TRBV6-5 with TRBJ1-5; no reliable D call. The CDR3 is made up of 13 amino acids. CDR1 MNHEY and CDR2 SVGAGI come from the germline V gene. Trimming cost V 5 bases and J 4 bases, with 9 bases left between them. The CDR3 is CASSRGPNQPQHF. The DNA for the CDR3 is TGTGCCAGCAGTCGAGGGCCAAATCAGCCCCAGCATTTT.

V gene TRBV2 combines with J gene TRBJ1-1; D uncertain. The germline gives CDR1 SNHLY, CDR2 FYNNEI. The CDR3 runs 14 residues. V lost 5 bases and J lost 2, with 12 bases in between. CDR3 sequence reads: CASSYLTANTEAFF. CDR3 DNA: TGTGCCAGCAGTTATTTGACGGCTAACACTGAAGCTTTCTTT.

This clonotype was recorded at least ten times. V gene TRBV30 combines with J gene TRBJ1-5; TRBD1 matches at 7 bases. The CDR3 is made up of 16 amino acids. Germline V gene sequence: CDR1 GTSNPN, CDR2 SVGIG (reference sequence). Losses at the gene ends were 1 base for V and 3 bases for J; bases not matched to a gene: 9. For the CDR3, the DNA is TGTGCCTGGAGTGGACGACAGGGTCCTCTCAATCAGCCCCAGCATTTT. Translating it yields CAWSGRQGPLNQPQHF.

This clonotype was picked up one time. The genes are TRBV20-1 and TRBJ2-5, with 7 nucleotides matching TRBD1. The CDR3 has 12 residues. The junction had 4 bases not matched to a gene; V was cut back by 7 bases and J by 2 bases. Germline loops: CDR1 DFQATT, CDR2 SNEGSKA (reference sequence). In nucleotides, the CDR3 is TGCAGTGTTGGACAGGCTCAAGAGACCCAGTACTTC. Translation: CSVGQAQETQYF.

V and J are TRBV3-1 and TRBJ1-6; perhaps TRBD1 as D (5 bases). The CDR3 runs to 18 residues. V lost 0 bases to trimming and J lost 5 bases, with 17 bases between them. The germline CDR1 and CDR2 sequences are LGHDT and YNNKEL (reference sequence). The CDR3, as DNA: TGTGCCAGCAGCCAAGATTCCCCAGGGCCCTTGGATAATTCACCCCTCCACTTT. Protein product: CASSQDSPGPLDNSPLHF.

This clonotype was observed at least ten times. The chain carries TRBV4-3 and TRBJ2-3; no firm D call. The V end was cut by 2 bases, the J end by 4 bases, with 7 bases between. The CDR3 has 13 amino acids. CDR1 is LGHNA and CDR2 is YSLEER in the germline V gene. CDR3: CASSQLQSDTQYF. DNA of the CDR3: TGCGCCAGCAGCCAACTTCAGTCAGATACGCAGTATTTT.

The sample holds a few counts of this clonotype. The chain is built from TRBV27 and TRBJ1-2; a weak D match, TRBD1 (5 bases). V gave up 5 bases and J gave up 4 bases, with 17 bases separating them. Germline V gene sequence: CDR1 MNHEY, CDR2 SMNVEV (reference sequence). The CDR3 length is 15 residues. DNA for the CDR3: TGTGCCAGCAGTCCGCCGGGACGCCAGTTCTATGGCTACACCTTC. Its protein product is CASSPPGRQFYGYTF.

This clonotype occurred a few times. The gene calls are TRBV4-3 and TRBJ1-1; D ambiguous. The length of the CDR3 is 14 residues. The V end lost 1 base, the J end lost 4 bases, and 10 bases lay between the germline ends. Germline assignment: CDR1 LGHNA and CDR2 YSLEER. CDR3 DNA: TGCGCCAGCAGCCAAGGGGTCTTGGCCACTGAAGCTTTCTTT. This codes for CASSQGVLATEAFF.